This TCR beta chain was captured in a study of Graves' ophthalmopathy and Graves' hyperthyroidism. This clonotype was counted between two and nine times. TCR beta CDR3 regions were amplified from RNA transcripts. Scientists carried out first-round RT-PCR using HTBI primers and then a second-round multiplex PCR. TCRdb reprocessed the multiplex PCR reads via MiXCR and lists one record per CDR3 protein. The sample records a few hundred thousand distinct CDR3 sequences, approximately 35% being singletons. After removal of 6 bases from V and 5 bases from J, the junction contained 17 bases not matched to a gene. CDR3 length equals 17 residues. Germline V gene data show CDR1 as SGHVS and CDR2 as FQNEAQ.

Sequenced: peripheral blood or thyroid tissue (not recorded which). This sequence joins TRBV7-8 and TRBJ2-5; 8 bases fit TRBD2. This receptor was taken from an adult man with Graves' hyperthyroidism. The CDR3 is CASSLRGGGTGDETQYF. The CDR3 DNA follows: TGTGCCAGCAGTTTACGGGGCGGGGGGACCGGAGACGAGACCCAGTACTTC.